This T cell receptor beta chain is from a study of cytomegalovirus exposure and HLA in healthy donors. Study in general: Later analysis reported that the roughly 120 validation repertoires shared the platform of the roughly 680 first-cohort repertoires. Study results and caveats: The classifier reportedly diagnosed cytomegalovirus status with high sensitivity and specificity. Among TCR beta chains, those listed as cytomegalovirus-associated numbered over 150. Most TCR sequences were uncommon, yet certain public TCRs appeared in many donors.

This CDR3 spans 14 amino acids. Germline loops: CDR1 MNHEY, CDR2 SVGAGI. Trimming took off 0 bases at V and 6 bases at J, with 8 bases between the two ends. On this clone itself: Its antigen is still unknown.

Produced via immunoSEQ multiplex PCR; TCRdb's table is partial and in-frame only. The sample has more than 110,000 clones, approximately 85% seen once. The chain joins TRBV6-5 to TRBJ2-2, with a tentative D call TRBD1 (6 bases). The source is a woman between 25 and 40 years old in good health and CMV-seronegative. Source material: PBMCs. The CDR3 here is CASSYSGAAGELFF. The CDR3 DNA is TGTGCCAGCAGTTACTCGGGGGCGGCCGGGGAGCTGTTTTTT.